This passage covers 26 T cell receptor delta chains from one sample sequenced in a study of γδ T cells in repeated Plasmodium falciparum infection. Gammadelta T cells were flow-sorted from PBMC into Vgamma9/Vdelta2+ and Vdelta2-negative populations for bulk analysis. TCRdb used CATT to re-call clones from the multiplex PCR reads. Of 75,000 to 100,000 delta-chain clones listed, about 1.5% are singletons. The sequenced sample was gamma-delta T cells from blood. These receptors all stem from a pool of human donors (malaria-infected and uninfected, not separated).

This clone was recorded many times. The V call is TRDV1, the J call TRDJ1; 8 bases fit TRDD3. Germline lookup yields CDR1 TSWWSYY and CDR2 QGS. The CDR3 sequence is 19 residues long. The ends lost 0 bases at V and 0 bases at J; junction bases unmatched: 12. The CDR3 spells CALGELRYLLGVDTDKLIF. The DNA of the CDR3 is TGTGCTCTTGGGGAACTCCGTTACCTACTGGGGGTTGACACCGATAAACTCATCTTT.

This clone showed up just a few times. A read error is likely here: a far larger clone is one base away. The same CDR3 arises from other DNA sequences in this sample as well. This rearrangement joins TRDV2 to TRDJ1; 8 bases fit TRDD3. The J gene comes from matching the DNA to germline here; TCRdb lacks it. The CDR3 covers 18 residues. Germline V gene sequence: CDR1 GEAIGNYY, CDR2 EKD. V gave up 7 bases and J gave up 0 bases; unmatched junction bases: 18. Here the CDR3 DNA reads TGTGCCTGCGACCCAAGTTTACTGGGGGTGCCGTACACCGATAAACTCATCTTT. Its translation is CACDPSLLGVPYTDKLIF.

This clone was observed a few times. A much bigger clone sits one base away, suggesting this may be a read error. This rearrangement joins TRDV1 to TRDJ1; D is perhaps TRDD2 (7 bases). The J gene, not given by TCRdb, was assigned here from a germline match of the nucleotide sequence. The V gene's germline CDR1 is TSWWSYY and CDR2 QGS. CDR3 length equals 23 residues. The germline V and J ends were trimmed by 1 base and 0 bases, with 33 bases remaining between them. The CDR3 bases are TGTGCTCTTGGGGAACCCCAGAGTTCCTTCCTGGATGAGGGATATTTGTACACCGATAAACTCATCTTT. This gives the protein CALGEPQSSFLDEGYLYTDKLIF.

About this clone: The TCRdb record carries a much larger clone's protein, which differs from this DNA's translation at residue 13; a read error is the likely cause, and the protein listed here is the DNA translation. CDR3 in amino acids: CALGEPPLLRDRHTDKLIF. The CDR3 coding sequence is TGTGCTCTTGGGGAACCCCCCCTGCTGCGCGACAGACACACCGATAAACTCATCTTT. The V and J genes are TRDV1 and TRDJ1, with D unclear. The J gene was missing in TCRdb and was found by matching the end of the DNA to germline. This CDR3 comprises 19 residues. Trimming took off 1 base at V and 0 bases at J, with 21 bases between the two ends. In germline, CDR1 is TSWWSYY, CDR2 QGS.

The table lists this clone with many counts. It is likely a read error: a sequence one base away is far more abundant. Different DNA sequences within this sample yield the same CDR3. No J gene was named, though the V gene is TRDV2; the table's D call of TRDD3 was not tested on the DNA. CDR1 and CDR2 from the germline V gene are GEAIGNYY and EKD. This CDR3 region has 20 residues. The CDR3 nucleotides are TGTGCCTGTGACACTATCACGACTCGGGGACAGATCCCCTACACCGATAAGCTCATCTTT. Translated, it gives CACDTITTRGQIPYTDKLIF.

This clone was counted a few times. This DNA translates differently at residue 4 from the TCRdb protein, which is that of a much larger clone; a read error is likely, and the protein shown is the DNA's own translation. V gene TRDV1 combines with J gene TRDJ1; TRDD2 agrees at 9 bases. Germline V gene lookup returns CDR1 TSWWSYY and CDR2 QGS. There are 21 residues in the CDR3. Here the CDR3 reads CALREKAFLHLVLLHTDKLIF. Here the CDR3 DNA reads TGTGCTCTTCGGGAAAAGGCCTTCCTACACCTAGTACTCCTTCACACCGATAAACTCATCTTT.

Only a few counts were recorded for this clone. The translation of this DNA and the TCRdb protein of a much larger clone differ at residue 11, probably owing to a read error; the protein shown here is translated from the DNA. This chain uses TRDV1 with TRDJ1, with a weak D call TRDD3 (6 bases). V lost 2 bases and J 6 bases, leaving 19 bases between the germline ends. This CDR3 region has 16 residues. Germline CDR1 TSWWSYY, CDR2 QGS. CDR3 nucleotides: TGTGCTCTTGGGGAAGATCTTTTTCTGGGGAAAAATAAACTCATCTTT. Translating gives CALGEDLFLGKNKLIF.

This clone was seen a handful of times. The protein that TCRdb holds for this DNA derives from a much larger clone and differs from the translated DNA at residue 13, which likely indicates a read error; the protein shown here is translated from the DNA. The V gene is TRDV2, the J gene TRDJ1; perhaps TRDD3 as D (5 bases). The J gene, not given by TCRdb, was assigned here from a germline match of the nucleotide sequence. This CDR3 has 22 amino acids. The germline V and J ends were trimmed by 0 bases and 0 bases, with 31 bases remaining between them. CDR1 and CDR2 from the germline V gene are GEAIGNYY and EKD. CDR3 region: CACDTDEGSQSTEGAYTDKLIF. The CDR3 DNA follows: TGTGCCTGTGACACCGACGAAGGAAGTCAGAGTACTGAGGGGGCCTACACCGATAAACTCATCTTT.

This clone was found a few times. One base separates it from a far larger clone, so it is likely a read error. Other DNA sequences in this sample translate to the same CDR3. This chain links TRDV2 with TRDJ1; 13 bases fit TRDD3. TCRdb does not report a J gene; here it was assigned by matching the DNA to germline references. The CDR3 is made up of 16 amino acids. Germline trimming cut 7 bases from V and 2 bases from J; bases unmatched to any gene: 9. CDR1 GEAIGNYY and CDR2 EKD come from the germline V gene. Here the CDR3 reads CACVGLGDTGTDKLIF. CDR3 bases: TGTGCCTGCGTGGGACTGGGGGATACGGGTACCGATAAACTCATCTTT.

Many counts were recorded for this clone. The chain uses TRDV1 and TRDJ2; TRDD3 aligns across 7 bases. J gave up 6 bases and V 2 bases, and 15 bases lay outside the gene matches. The CDR3 has 18 amino acids. Germline V gene sequence: CDR1 TSWWSYY, CDR2 QGS. In DNA, the CDR3 is TGTGCTCTTGGGGAATCGGGCTGGGTGGATACGCGGGCAGCACAACTCTTCTTT. Its protein is CALGESGWVDTRAAQLFF.

About this clone: This likely traces to a read error, being one base from a far larger clone. The V gene is TRDV2, but the J gene lacks a call; the D call in the table, TRDD3, was not verified against the DNA. Germline loops: CDR1 GEAIGNYY, CDR2 EKD. The CDR3 has 16 amino acids. For the CDR3, the DNA is TGTGCCTGTGACACCCTCCTGGGGGATACGGTCGATAAGCTCATCTTT. Its protein is CACDTLLGDTVDKLIF.

This clone showed up many times. The likely explanation is a read error, given a far larger clone one base away. Here the V gene is TRDV1, but the J gene went uncalled; TRDD3 is taken as the D call from the table, unchecked against the DNA. Germline V CDR1 and CDR2: TSWWSYY, QGS. The CDR3 extends over 18 amino acids. CDR3 sequence: CALGDCDWGIRYTDKLIF. The CDR3, as DNA: TGTGCTCTTGGGGACTGTGATTGGGGGATACGGTACACCGATAAACTCATCTTC.

This clone was observed a handful of times. TCRdb attributes to this sequence the protein of a much larger clone, which differs from the DNA translation at residue 5; a read error is likely, and the protein displayed is translated from the DNA. This chain links TRDV1 with TRDJ1; TRDD3 agrees at 7 bases. Assignment of the J gene here rests on matching the DNA to germline, because TCRdb gives none. Germline trimming cut 3 bases from V and 1 base from J; bases unmatched to any gene: 29. Germline V gene sequence: CDR1 TSWWSYY, CDR2 QGS. This CDR3 region has 23 residues. CDR3 sequence (DNA): TGTGCTCTTGGGGAGAACATATTTTTGGGTCCGTCTTACTGGGGCATTACCACCGATAAACTCATCTTT. It encodes CALGENIFLGPSYWGITTDKLIF.

This clone showed up just a few times. The J gene is TRDJ2, the V gene TRDV1; 11 bases line up with TRDD3. Here the J gene was assigned by germline matching of the DNA, as TCRdb has none. Germline values: CDR1 TSWWSYY, CDR2 QGS. This CDR3 is 18 amino acids long. V was clipped by 0 bases and J by 7 bases; unmatched bases: 10. CDR3 in amino acids: CALGELCLWGIRLAQLFF. DNA of the CDR3: TGTGCTCTTGGGGAACTATGCCTTTGGGGGATACGCCTAGCACAACTCTTCTTT.

A word on this clone: With a far larger clone one base away, a read error is the likely cause. The same CDR3 is also encoded by other DNA sequences in this sample. This chain uses TRDV1 with TRDJ1, with 13 positions matching TRDD3. The J gene was not available in TCRdb and was assigned here by matching the DNA to germline segments. Looked up from germline, CDR1 is TSWWSYY and CDR2 is QGS. CDR3 length equals 26 residues. CDR3 sequence (DNA): TGTGCCCTTGGGGAACTTAGGACCTTCCTACCGCGTACTGGGGGATACGCGGCGGGCCATTTCGATAAACTCATCTTT. Protein product: CALGELRTFLPRTGGYAAGHFDKLIF.

In the case of this clone: The TCRdb protein, from a much larger clone, departs from this DNA's translation at residue 5, likely by read error; the protein shown derives from the DNA. The V and J genes are TRDV1 and TRDJ1; 8 bases agree with TRDD2. TCRdb leaves out the J gene; it was filled in here by matching the DNA to germline. The CDR3 extends over 19 amino acids. The germline CDR1 and CDR2 sequences are TSWWSYY and QGS. The CDR3 sequence is CALGKLHLPTKGSTDKLIF. Written as DNA, the CDR3 is TGTGCTCTTGGGAAACTTCATCTTCCTACGAAGGGTTCCACCGATAAACTCATCTTT.

A note on this clone: The protein TCRdb gives is from a much larger clone and does not agree with this DNA's translation at residue 9, likely a read error; the protein shown here comes from the DNA. The chain has TRDV2 and TRDJ1; 9 positions agree with TRDD3. TCRdb carries no J gene annotation; the J gene was assigned here by matching the DNA with germline. The ends lost 3 bases at V and 3 bases at J; junction bases unmatched: 7. The CDR3 consists of 15 residues. CDR1 GEAIGNYY and CDR2 EKD come from the germline V gene. CDR3 region: CACDRLGDASDKLIF. In DNA, the CDR3 is TGTGCCTGTGACCGGCTGGGGGATGCCTCCGATAAACTCATCTTT.

This clone was counted between two and nine times. One base separates it from a far larger clone, so it is likely a read error. This sample includes further DNA sequences coding for the same CDR3. The J gene is TRDJ1, the V gene TRDV2; D may be TRDD3 (6 bases). TCRdb does not report a J gene; here it was assigned by matching the DNA to germline references. The CDR3 has 17 amino acids. Trimming took 0 bases from V and 2 from J, leaving 18 bases between them. Germline CDR1 GEAIGNYY, CDR2 EKD. The CDR3 loop reads CACDTVGVTLYTDKLIF. DNA for the CDR3: TGTGCCTGTGACACCGTGGGGGTTACTCTGTATACCGATAAACTCATCTTT.

The rearrangement links TRDV1 to TRDJ1; D is perhaps TRDD2 (9 bases). TCRdb carries no J gene annotation; the J gene was assigned here by matching the DNA with germline. Germline V gives CDR1 TSWWSYY, CDR2 QGS. This CDR3 is built from 22 residues. V lost 1 base and J 7 bases, leaving 37 bases between the germline ends. The CDR3 loop is CALGEPPAFLREGFWGTLKLIF. The CDR3 DNA sequence: TGTGCTCTTGGGGAACCCCCTGCCTTCCTACGAGAAGGTTTCTGGGGGACTCTTAAACTCATCTTT.

Many counts were recorded for this clone. The protein that TCRdb holds for this DNA derives from a much larger clone and differs from the translated DNA at residue 4, which likely indicates a read error; the protein shown here is translated from the DNA. The chain is built from TRDV2 and TRDJ1, with 11 positions matching TRDD3. Germline matching of the DNA provided the J gene here, since TCRdb leaves it blank. Germline trimming cut 5 bases from V and 0 bases from J; bases unmatched to any gene: 7. Germline V gene data show CDR1 as GEAIGNYY and CDR2 as EKD. CDR3 length equals 16 residues. CDR3 in DNA: TGTGCCTGTGGCTTACTGGGGGATAGGTACACCGATAAACTCATCTTT. As protein: CACGLLGDRYTDKLIF.

This clone was counted ten times or more. It differs at one base from a far larger clone, so likely a read error. V gene TRDV2 combines with J gene TRDJ3; 13 bases line up with TRDD3. Germline CDR1 and CDR2: GEAIGNYY and EKD. The CDR3 contains 23 residues. The chain's CDR3 is CACDTVSGLGDTRSSRDTRQMFF. The DNA of the CDR3 is TGTGCCTGTGACACCGTTTCGGGACTGGGGGATACGCGGAGCTCCCGGGACACCCGACAGATGTTTTTC.

This clone came up a few times. TCRdb pairs this DNA with a much larger clone's protein that differs at residue 12, likely a read error; the protein shown was translated from the DNA. The chain is built from TRDV1 and TRDJ1; D is unresolved. The J gene was not available in TCRdb and was assigned here by matching the DNA to germline segments. CDR3 length: 16 residues. CDR1 TSWWSYY and CDR2 QGS come from the germline V gene. Deletions cut 1 base from V and 6 bases from J, with 18 bases between. CDR3 amino acids: CALGEPLLLGTNKLIF. The CDR3 nucleotides are TGTGCTCTTGGGGAACCCCTCCTGCTAGGGACCAATAAACTCATCTTT.

In its sample, this clone was seen many times. TCRdb's listed protein matches a much larger clone and diverges from this DNA's translation at residue 6, likely through a read error; the protein shown comes from the DNA. The rearrangement links TRDV2 to TRDJ1, with a tentative D call TRDD3 (5 bases). The CDR3 runs 14 residues. V was clipped by 3 bases and J by 0 bases, with 10 bases between them. Germline CDR1 reads GEAIGNYY; CDR2 reads EKD. This chain's CDR3 is CACDPEGYTDKLIF. The DNA of the CDR3 is TGTGCCTGTGACCCTGAGGGATACACCGATAAACTCATCTTT.

Notes on this clone: Translating this DNA gives a protein that differs at residue 14 from the TCRdb one, which belongs to a much larger clone; a read error is likely, and the protein shown is this translation. J is TRDJ1 and V is TRDV1; 10 bases map to TRDD3. V was pared by 0 bases and J by 4 bases, with 20 bases of the junction left unmatched. The germline V gene encodes CDR1 TSWWSYY and CDR2 QGS. The CDR3 is 21 residues long. The CDR3 sequence: CALGELVTIKTGGCLSDKLIF. In DNA, the CDR3 is TGTGCTCTTGGGGAACTAGTGACGATAAAGACTGGGGGATGCTTAAGCGATAAACTCATCTTT.

This clone appeared a few times. This probably arose from a read error, given a far larger clone one base away. Other DNA sequences in this specimen translate into the identical CDR3. This chain links TRDV1 with TRDJ1; the match to TRDD3 covers 11 bases. The J gene is absent in TCRdb and was assigned here via DNA matching to germline. The germline V gene has CDR1 TSWWSYY and CDR2 QGS. V shed 3 bases, J shed 5 bases, and the junction held 29 bases outside the gene matches. This CDR3 has 23 amino acids. CDR3 sequence reads: CALGEPGFLSNLLGDIKTDKLIF. The DNA of the CDR3 is TGTGCTCTTGGGGAGCCTGGCTTCCTTTCAAACCTACTGGGGGATATAAAAACGGATAAACTCATCTTT.

This clone showed up just a few times. The translation of this DNA and the TCRdb protein of a much larger clone differ at residue 13, probably owing to a read error; the protein shown here is translated from the DNA. CDR3 in amino acids: CACDTASPLGDTGSCTDKLIF. CDR3 bases: TGTGCCTGTGACACCGCAAGCCCCTTGGGGGATACGGGCTCGTGCACCGATAAACTCATCTTT. The chain combines TRDV2 with TRDJ1, with 11 bases matching TRDD3. TCRdb lists no J gene, so it was determined here by aligning the DNA to germline. Trimming took 0 bases from V and 1 from J; bases not matched to a gene: 18. There are 21 residues in the CDR3. CDR1 is GEAIGNYY and CDR2 is EKD in the germline V gene.